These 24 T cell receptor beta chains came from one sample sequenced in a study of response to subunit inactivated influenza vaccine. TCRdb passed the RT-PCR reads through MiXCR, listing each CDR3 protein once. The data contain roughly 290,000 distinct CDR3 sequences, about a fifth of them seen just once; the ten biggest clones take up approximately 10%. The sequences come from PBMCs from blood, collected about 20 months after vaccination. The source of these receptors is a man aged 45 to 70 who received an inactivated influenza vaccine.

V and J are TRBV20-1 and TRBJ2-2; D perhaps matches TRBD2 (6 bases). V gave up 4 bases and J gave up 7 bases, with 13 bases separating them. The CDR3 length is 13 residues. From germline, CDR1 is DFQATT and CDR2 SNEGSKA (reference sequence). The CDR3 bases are TGCAGTGCTATCTCGCGGGGCGGCGGGGAGCTGTTTTTT. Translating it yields CSAISRGGGELFF.

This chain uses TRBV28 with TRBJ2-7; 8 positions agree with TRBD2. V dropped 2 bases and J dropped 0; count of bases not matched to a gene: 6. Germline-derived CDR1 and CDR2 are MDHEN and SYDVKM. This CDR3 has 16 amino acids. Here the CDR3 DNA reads TGTGCCAGCAGTTTAGGTGCTAGCGGGTACTCCTACGAGCAGTACTTC. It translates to CASSLGASGYSYEQYF.

This chain's CDR3 is CASSDGTRYNSPLHF. The CDR3 nucleotides are TGTGCCAGCAGCGACGGGACGCGTTATAATTCACCCCTCCACTTT. V usage is TRBV28 and J usage is TRBJ1-6; D may be TRBD1 (5 bases). This CDR3 comprises 15 residues. Between the trimmed V and J ends, which lost 6 bases and 4 bases, there was a span of 13 bases. Germline V gene sequence: CDR1 MDHEN, CDR2 SYDVKM.

In DNA, the CDR3 is TGTGCCAGCAGTTACCGGGGACGGGAGCAGTACTTC. Its translation: CASSYRGREQYF. This rearrangement joins TRBV6-5 to TRBJ2-7; D possibly matches TRBD1 or TRBD2 (5 bases each). The V gene's germline CDR1 is MNHEY and CDR2 SVGAGI. Trimming took 2 bases from V and 7 from J, leaving 9 bases between them. The CDR3 totals 12 residues.

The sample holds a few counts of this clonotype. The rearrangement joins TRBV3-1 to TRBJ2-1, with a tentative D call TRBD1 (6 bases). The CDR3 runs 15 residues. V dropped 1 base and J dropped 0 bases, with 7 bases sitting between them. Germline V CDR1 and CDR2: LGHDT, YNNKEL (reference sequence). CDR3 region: CASSQVDSSYNEQFF. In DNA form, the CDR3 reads TGTGCCAGCAGCCAAGTGGACAGCTCCTACAATGAGCAGTTCTTC.

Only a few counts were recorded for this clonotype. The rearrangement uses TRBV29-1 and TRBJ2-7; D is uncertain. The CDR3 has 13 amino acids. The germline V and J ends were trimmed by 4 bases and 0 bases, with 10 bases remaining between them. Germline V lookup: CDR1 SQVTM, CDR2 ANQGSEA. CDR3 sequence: CSVGKETSYEQYF. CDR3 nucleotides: TGCAGCGTTGGTAAAGAAACCTCCTACGAGCAGTACTTC.

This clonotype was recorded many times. CDR3 protein: CASRRDRYQPQHF. CDR3 in DNA: TGTGCCAGCAGAAGAGACAGATATCAGCCCCAGCATTTT. The rearrangement joins TRBV6-1 to TRBJ1-5, with D possibly matching TRBD1 (5 bases). The CDR3 is made up of 13 amino acids. The V gene's germline CDR1 is MNHNS and CDR2 SASEGT. V lost 6 bases to trimming and J lost 5 bases, with 11 bases between them.

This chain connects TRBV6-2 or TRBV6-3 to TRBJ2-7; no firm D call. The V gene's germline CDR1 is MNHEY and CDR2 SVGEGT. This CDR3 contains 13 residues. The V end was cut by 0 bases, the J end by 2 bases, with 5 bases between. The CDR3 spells CASSYSTPYEQYF. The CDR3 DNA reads TGTGCCAGCAGTTACTCGACCCCCTACGAGCAGTACTTC.

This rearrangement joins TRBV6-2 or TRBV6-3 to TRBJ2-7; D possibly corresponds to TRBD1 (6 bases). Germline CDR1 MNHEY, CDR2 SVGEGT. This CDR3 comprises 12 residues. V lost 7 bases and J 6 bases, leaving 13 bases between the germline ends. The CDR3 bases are TGTGCCAGCACCCGATCAGGGGTCGAGCAGTACTTC. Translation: CASTRSGVEQYF.

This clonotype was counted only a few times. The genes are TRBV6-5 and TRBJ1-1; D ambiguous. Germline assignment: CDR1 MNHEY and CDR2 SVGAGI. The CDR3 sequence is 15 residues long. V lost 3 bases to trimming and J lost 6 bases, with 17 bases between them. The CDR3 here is CASSYSYGVISEAFF. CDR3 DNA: TGTGCCAGCAGTTATTCCTACGGTGTTATCTCTGAAGCTTTCTTT.

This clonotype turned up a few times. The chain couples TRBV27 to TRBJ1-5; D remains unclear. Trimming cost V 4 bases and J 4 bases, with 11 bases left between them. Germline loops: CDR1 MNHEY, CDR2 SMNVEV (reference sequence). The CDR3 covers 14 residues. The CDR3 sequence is CASSSLGVNQPQHF. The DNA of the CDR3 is TGTGCCAGCAGTTCTCTCGGGGTTAATCAGCCCCAGCATTTT.

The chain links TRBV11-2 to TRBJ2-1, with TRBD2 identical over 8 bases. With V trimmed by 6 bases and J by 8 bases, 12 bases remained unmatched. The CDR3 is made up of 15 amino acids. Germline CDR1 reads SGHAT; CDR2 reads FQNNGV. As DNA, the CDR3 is TGTGCCAGCAGAACCCCCCGGGGGGGCCGCGATGAGCAGTTCTTC. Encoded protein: CASRTPRGGRDEQFF.

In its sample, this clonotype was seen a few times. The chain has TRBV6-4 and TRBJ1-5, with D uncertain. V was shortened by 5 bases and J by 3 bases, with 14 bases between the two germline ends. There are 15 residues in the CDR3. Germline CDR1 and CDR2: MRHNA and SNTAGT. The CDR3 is CASSNTRYLNQPQHF. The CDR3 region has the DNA TGTGCCAGCAGTAACACCAGGTATCTCAATCAGCCCCAGCATTTT.

CDR3 sequence: CASSQIAEQFF. In DNA, the CDR3 is TGTGCCAGCAGTCAAATCGCCGAGCAGTTCTTC. V and J are TRBV12-3 or TRBV12-4 and TRBJ2-1, with D uncertain. This CDR3 contains 11 residues. Trimming removed 5 bases from V and 10 bases from J, with 9 bases in between.

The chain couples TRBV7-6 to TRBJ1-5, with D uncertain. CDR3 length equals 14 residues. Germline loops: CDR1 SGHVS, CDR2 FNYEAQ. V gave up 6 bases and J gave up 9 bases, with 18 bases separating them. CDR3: CASSSGPQERPQHF. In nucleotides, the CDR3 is TGTGCCAGCAGTTCGGGCCCCCAGGAGCGGCCCCAGCATTTT.

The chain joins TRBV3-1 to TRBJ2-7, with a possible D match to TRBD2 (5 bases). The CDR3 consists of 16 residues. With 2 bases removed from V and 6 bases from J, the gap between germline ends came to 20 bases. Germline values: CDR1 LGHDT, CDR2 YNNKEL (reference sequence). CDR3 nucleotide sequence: TGTGCCAGCAGCCAACCACTAGGTGCCAAGCGCTCCGAGCAGTACTTC. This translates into CASSQPLGAKRSEQYF.

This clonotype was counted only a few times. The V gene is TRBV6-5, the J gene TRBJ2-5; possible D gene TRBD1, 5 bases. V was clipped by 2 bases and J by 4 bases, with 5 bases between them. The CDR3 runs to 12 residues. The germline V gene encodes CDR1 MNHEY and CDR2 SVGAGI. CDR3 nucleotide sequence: TGTGCCAGCAGTTACAGGGGAGAGACCCAGTACTTC. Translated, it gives CASSYRGETQYF.

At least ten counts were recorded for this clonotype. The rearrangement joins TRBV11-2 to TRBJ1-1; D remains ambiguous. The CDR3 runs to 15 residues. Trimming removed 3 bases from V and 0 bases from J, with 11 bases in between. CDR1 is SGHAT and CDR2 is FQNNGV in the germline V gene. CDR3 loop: CASSLGQGLNTEAFF. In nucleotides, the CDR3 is TGTGCCAGCAGCTTGGGTCAAGGGCTGAACACTGAAGCTTTCTTT.

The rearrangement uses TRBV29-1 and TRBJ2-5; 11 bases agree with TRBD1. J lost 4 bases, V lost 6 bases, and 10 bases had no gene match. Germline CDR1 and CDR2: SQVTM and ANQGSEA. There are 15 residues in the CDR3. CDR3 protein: CSVSRGTGGGETQYF. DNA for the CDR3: TGCAGCGTCTCTCGCGGGACAGGGGGAGGAGAGACCCAGTACTTC. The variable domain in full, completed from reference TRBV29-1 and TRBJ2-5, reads SAVISQKPSRDICQRGTSLTIQCQVDSQVTMMFWYRQQPGQSLTLIATANQGSEATYESGFVIDKFPISRPNLTFSTLTVSNMSPEDSSIYLCSVSRGTGGGETQYFGPGTRLLVL.

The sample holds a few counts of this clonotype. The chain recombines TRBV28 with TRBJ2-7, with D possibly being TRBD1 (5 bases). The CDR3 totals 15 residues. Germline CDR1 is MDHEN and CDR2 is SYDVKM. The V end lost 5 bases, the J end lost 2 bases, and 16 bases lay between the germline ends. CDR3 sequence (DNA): TGTGCCAGCAGTCTCCCAGGGCGAGGCACCTACGAGCAGTACTTC. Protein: CASSLPGRGTYEQYF.

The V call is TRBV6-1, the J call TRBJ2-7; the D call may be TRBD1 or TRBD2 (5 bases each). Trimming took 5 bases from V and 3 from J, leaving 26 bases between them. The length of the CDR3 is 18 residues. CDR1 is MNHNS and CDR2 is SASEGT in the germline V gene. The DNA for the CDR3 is TGTGCCAGCAGTCCATACTCCCTAGCCGACAGAGGAGTCTACGAGCAGTACTTC. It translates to CASSPYSLADRGVYEQYF.

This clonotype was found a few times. The CDR3 nucleotides are TGTGCCAGCAGTCCTCCGGTTGCCGGGGACGAGCAGTACTTC. Amino acid sequence: CASSPPVAGDEQYF. This rearrangement joins TRBV12-3 or TRBV12-4 to TRBJ2-7, with TRBD2 as a possible D gene (5 bases). This CDR3 comprises 14 residues. Trimming left V 5 bases short and J 5 bases short, with 16 bases between.

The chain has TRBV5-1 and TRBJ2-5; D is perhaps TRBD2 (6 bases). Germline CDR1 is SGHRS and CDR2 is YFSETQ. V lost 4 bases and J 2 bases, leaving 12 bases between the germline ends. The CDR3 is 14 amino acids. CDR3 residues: CASSPGREQETQYF. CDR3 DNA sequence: TGCGCCAGCAGCCCCGGACGGGAGCAAGAGACCCAGTACTTC.

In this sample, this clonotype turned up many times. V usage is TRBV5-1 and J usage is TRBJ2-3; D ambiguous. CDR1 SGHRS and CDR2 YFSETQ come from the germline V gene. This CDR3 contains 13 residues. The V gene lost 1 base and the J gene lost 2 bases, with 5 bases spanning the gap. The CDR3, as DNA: TGCGCCAGCAGCTTGAGATCCACAGATACGCAGTATTTT. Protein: CASSLRSTDTQYF.